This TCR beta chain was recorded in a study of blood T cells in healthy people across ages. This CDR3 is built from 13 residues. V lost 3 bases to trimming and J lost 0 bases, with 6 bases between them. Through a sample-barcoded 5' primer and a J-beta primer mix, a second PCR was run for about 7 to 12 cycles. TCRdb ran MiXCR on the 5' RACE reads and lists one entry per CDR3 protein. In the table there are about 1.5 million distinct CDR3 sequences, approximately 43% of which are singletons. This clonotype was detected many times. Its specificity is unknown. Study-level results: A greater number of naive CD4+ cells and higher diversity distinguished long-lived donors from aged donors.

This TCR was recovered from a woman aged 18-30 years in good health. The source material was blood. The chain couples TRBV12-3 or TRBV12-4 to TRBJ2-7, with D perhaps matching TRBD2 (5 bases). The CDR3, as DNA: TGTGCCAGCAGTTTTGAGGGCTCCTACGAGCAGTACTTC. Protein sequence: CASSFEGSYEQYF.